Listed below are T cell receptor beta chains from one sample, sequenced in a study of response to subunit inactivated influenza vaccine. TCRdb independently ran MiXCR on the RT-PCR reads; one entry per CDR3 protein. In the table there are about 480,000 distinct CDR3 sequences, roughly 9.7% of which are singletons. This material consisted of PBMCs from blood, taken 45 days after vaccination. The origin of the receptors is a man aged 45-65 years who received an inactivated influenza vaccine. Both conserved end residues are part of each CDR3. The D gene is left open where the match is weak. The size of a clone is reported for some rows only, either as once, few or many, or as a class for expanded clones.

d_call	clone_size	cdr3_length	j_call	v_call	cdr3_aa	cdr3_nt
NA	NA	18	TRBJ2-7	TRBV5-1	CASSDEGRGLVSSYEQYF	TGCGCCAGCAGCGATGAGGGCAGGGGACTGGTAAGCTCCTACGAGCAGTACTTC
NA	many	14	TRBJ1-4	TRBV7-2	CASSPGATNEKLFF	TGTGCCAGCAGCCCCGGTGCAACTAATGAAAAACTGTTTTTT
TRBD1	few	14	TRBJ2-7	TRBV20-1	CSARDLRTGGPQDF	TGCAGTGCTAGAGATCTAAGGACAGGGGGCCCCCAGGACTTC
NA	many	16	TRBJ2-4	TRBV29-1	CSVEDRGGSGKNIQYF	TGCAGCGTTGAAGATCGTGGGGGTTCGGGCAAAAACATTCAGTACTTC
NA	NA	14	TRBJ2-7	TRBV29-1	CSATPGHRSYGQYF	TGCAGCGCCACCCCGGGACATAGATCCTACGGGCAGTACTTC
TRBD1	many	16	TRBJ1-2	TRBV7-9	CASSGGQGLFGYGYTF	TGTGCCAGCAGCGGCGGACAGGGACTGTTCGGCTATGGCTACACCTTC
NA	NA	16	TRBJ2-3	TRBV10-3	CAISDQGSTSTDTQYF	TGTGCCATCAGTGATCAGGGTTCGACTAGCACAGATACGCAGTATTTT
TRBD1	NA	13	TRBJ1-6	TRBV6-1	CASRTGQNSPLHF	TGTGCCAGCAGGACAGGGCAGAATTCACCCCTCCACTTT
TRBD2	NA	19	TRBJ2-1	TRBV11-2	CASSLGGVASGISYNEQFF	TGTGCCAGCAGCTTAGGGGGTGTGGCTAGCGGGATCTCCTACAATGAGCAGTTCTTC
NA	NA	16	TRBJ2-7	TRBV20-1	CSALKGGGGSSYEQYF	TGCAGTGCCTTAAAAGGGGGGGGCGGGTCAAGCTACGAGCAGTACTTC
TRBD1	many	16	TRBJ1-5	TRBV24-1	CATSDGTADSNQPQHF	TGTGCCACCAGTGATGGGACAGCCGATAGCAATCAGCCCCAGCATTTT
NA	many	15	TRBJ2-5	TRBV7-3	CASSLTGTLVETQYF	TGTGCCAGCAGCTTAACCGGGACTTTGGTGGAGACCCAGTACTTC
TRBD2	many	12	TRBJ2-7	TRBV29-1	CSVGWRENEQYF	TGCAGCGTGGGCTGGCGGGAGAACGAGCAGTACTTC
TRBD1	many	16	TRBJ2-7	TRBV29-1	CSVETQGQGATYEQYF	TGCAGCGTTGAAACCCAGGGACAGGGGGCGACCTACGAGCAGTACTTC
NA	NA	13	TRBJ2-1	TRBV19	CASSPLGYNEQFF	TGTGCCAGTAGCCCTCTGGGCTACAATGAGCAGTTCTTC
NA	many	16	TRBJ2-3	TRBV28	CASSLFLSGSTDTQYF	TGTGCCAGCAGTTTATTCCTCTCGGGGAGTACAGATACGCAGTATTTT
TRBD2	once	17	TRBJ2-3	TRBV20-1	CSASNFGGAQVSDTQYF	TGCAGTGCTAGCAACTTCGGGGGGGCGCAGGTTTCAGATACGCAGTATTTT
NA	NA	15	TRBJ1-4	TRBV4-1	CASSPLTATNEKLFF	TGCGCCAGCAGCCCACTTACAGCAACTAATGAAAAACTGTTTTTT
NA	few	15	TRBJ2-1	TRBV12-3/TRBV12-4	CASRLGGGVYNEQFF	TGTGCCAGCAGGTTGGGCGGAGGAGTTTACAATGAGCAGTTCTTC
TRBD1	few	15	TRBJ2-3	TRBV19	CASSIRTGPWDTQYF	TGTGCCAGTAGTATCCGGACAGGTCCCTGGGATACGCAGTATTTT
TRBD2	NA	16	TRBJ2-7	TRBV20-1	CSARGGVAGAGYEQYF	TGCAGTGCTAGGGGGGGGGTAGCGGGAGCCGGATACGAGCAGTACTTC
NA	few	12	TRBJ2-3	TRBV11-2	CASHGVGDTQYF	TGTGCCAGCCACGGGGTCGGGGATACGCAGTATTTT
NA	NA	12	TRBJ1-2	TRBV18	CASSHKGYGYTF	TGTGCCAGCTCACATAAAGGATATGGCTACACCTTC
NA	many	14	TRBJ1-3	TRBV20-1	CSARDDRTGNTIYF	TGCAGTGCTAGAGACGACAGGACTGGAAACACCATATATTTT
TRBD2	few	15	TRBJ2-7	TRBV12-3/TRBV12-4	CASSPGLAGQGKQYF	TGTGCCAGCAGCCCGGGACTAGCGGGTCAAGGGAAGCAGTACTTC
NA	few	14	TRBJ1-1	TRBV7-8	CASSLGELNTEAFF	TGTGCCAGCAGCTTAGGGGAATTGAACACTGAAGCTTTCTTT
NA	few	17	TRBJ1-1	TRBV7-9	CASSLGLMGGRDTEAFF	TGTGCCAGCAGCTTAGGGTTAATGGGGGGGCGCGACACTGAAGCTTTCTTT
NA	few	14	TRBJ2-3	TRBV6-5	CASSYAAAPDTQYF	TGTGCCAGCAGTTACGCGGCGGCCCCAGATACGCAGTATTTT
NA	NA	15	TRBJ2-5	TRBV20-1	CSAKISGGYEETQYF	TGCAGTGCTAAAATTAGTGGGGGGTACGAAGAGACCCAGTACTTC
NA	few	13	TRBJ1-2	TRBV11-1	CASSSSLADGYTF	TGTGCCAGCAGTTCGTCGTTGGCCGATGGCTACACCTTC
NA	many	13	TRBJ1-5	TRBV7-9	CASSQDGNQPQHF	TGTGCCAGCAGCCAGGACGGGAATCAGCCCCAGCATTTT
NA	NA	12	TRBJ2-5	TRBV7-6	CASSTLQETQYF	TGTGCCAGCAGCACCCTTCAAGAGACCCAGTACTTC
NA	NA	17	TRBJ1-3	TRBV5-1	CASTSRVLGAPGNTIYF	TGCGCCAGCACTTCACGGGTCCTGGGGGCCCCTGGAAACACCATATATTTT
NA	NA	15	TRBJ2-5	TRBV11-2	CASSLEATTEKTQYF	TGTGCCAGCAGCTTAGAGGCTACTACCGAAAAGACCCAGTACTTC
NA	NA	13	TRBJ2-7	TRBV20-1	CSARGVGSYEQYF	TGCAGTGCTAGAGGCGTGGGTTCCTACGAGCAGTACTTC
NA	NA	14	TRBJ1-1	TRBV7-9	CASSLGLANTEAFF	TGTGCCAGCAGCTTAGGGCTCGCGAACACTGAAGCTTTCTTT
TRBD2	few	13	TRBJ2-5	TRBV20-1	CSGLLAGKETQYF	TGCAGTGGACTACTAGCGGGGAAAGAGACCCAGTACTTC
TRBD1	few	13	TRBJ1-6	TRBV12-3/TRBV12-4	CASTFTGDSPLHF	TGTGCCAGCACCTTTACAGGGGATTCACCCCTCCACTTT
NA	NA	16	TRBJ1-2	TRBV6-2/TRBV6-3	CASYLGTGSRGEGYTF	TGTGCCAGCTACCTCGGGACGGGATCAAGGGGGGAAGGCTACACCTTC
TRBD2	many	19	TRBJ2-7	TRBV11-2	CASSSGAGLRGGGSYEQYF	TGTGCCAGCAGCTCAGGGGCAGGGCTACGGGGCGGGGGGTCCTACGAGCAGTACTTC
NA	many	12	TRBJ2-7	TRBV5-6	CASSPRRYEQYF	TGTGCCAGCAGCCCACGCCGCTACGAGCAGTACTTC
NA	few	16	TRBJ2-1	TRBV11-2	CASSLGGSNPYNEQFF	TGTGCCAGCAGCTTAGGGGGCAGCAACCCATACAATGAGCAGTTCTTC
NA	NA	13	TRBJ2-7	TRBV28	CASSGDLAYEQYF	TGTGCCAGCAGTGGGGACTTGGCCTACGAGCAGTACTTC
NA	few	15	TRBJ2-5	TRBV18	CASSPPTGSEETQYF	TGTGCCAGCTCACCACCAACGGGGTCAGAAGAGACCCAGTACTTC